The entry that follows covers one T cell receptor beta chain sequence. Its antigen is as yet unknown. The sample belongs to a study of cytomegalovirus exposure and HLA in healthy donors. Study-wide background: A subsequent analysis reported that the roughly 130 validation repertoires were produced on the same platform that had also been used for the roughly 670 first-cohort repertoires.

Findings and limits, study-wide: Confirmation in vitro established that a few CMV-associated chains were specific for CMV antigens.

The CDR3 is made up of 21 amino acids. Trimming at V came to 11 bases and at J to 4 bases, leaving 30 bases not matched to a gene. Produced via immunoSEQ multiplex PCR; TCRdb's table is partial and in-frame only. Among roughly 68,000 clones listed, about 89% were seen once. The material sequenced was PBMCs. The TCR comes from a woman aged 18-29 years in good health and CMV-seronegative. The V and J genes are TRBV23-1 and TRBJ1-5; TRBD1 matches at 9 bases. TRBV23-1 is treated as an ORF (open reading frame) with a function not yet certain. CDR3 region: CAGPRSDRGITQPVGNQPQHF. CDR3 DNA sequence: TGCGCCGGCCCCAGGTCCGACAGGGGGATTACGCAGCCCGTAGGAAATCAGCCCCAGCATTTT.